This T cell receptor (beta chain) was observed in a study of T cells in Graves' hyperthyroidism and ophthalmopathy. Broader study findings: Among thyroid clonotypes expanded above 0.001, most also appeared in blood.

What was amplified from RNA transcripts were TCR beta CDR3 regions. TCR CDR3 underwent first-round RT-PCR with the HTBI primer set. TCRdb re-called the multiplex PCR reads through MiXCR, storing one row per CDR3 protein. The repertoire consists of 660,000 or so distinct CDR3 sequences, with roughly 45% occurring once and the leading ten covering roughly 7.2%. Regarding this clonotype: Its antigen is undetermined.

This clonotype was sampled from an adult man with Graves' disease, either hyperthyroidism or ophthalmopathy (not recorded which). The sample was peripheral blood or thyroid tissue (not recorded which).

The CDR3: CASSLEGQGELFF. The CDR3 DNA is TGTGCCAGCAGCTTAGAGGGCCAGGGAGAACTGTTTTTT. The chain combines TRBV7-2 with TRBJ1-4; a weak D match, TRBD1 (5 bases). V lost 1 base, J lost 12 bases, and 12 bases lay in between. Per germline, CDR1 SGHTA and CDR2 FQGNSA. The CDR3 is 13 residues long.